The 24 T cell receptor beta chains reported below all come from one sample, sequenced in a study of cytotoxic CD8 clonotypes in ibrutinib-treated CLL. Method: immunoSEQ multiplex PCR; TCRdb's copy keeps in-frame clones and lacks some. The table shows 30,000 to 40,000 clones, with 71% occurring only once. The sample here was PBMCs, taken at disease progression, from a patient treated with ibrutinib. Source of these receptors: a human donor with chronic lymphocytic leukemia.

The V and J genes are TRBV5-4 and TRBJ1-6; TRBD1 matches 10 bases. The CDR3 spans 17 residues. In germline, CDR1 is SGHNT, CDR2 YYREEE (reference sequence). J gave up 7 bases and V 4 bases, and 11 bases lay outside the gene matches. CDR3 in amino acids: CASSRTGGGFRNSPLHF. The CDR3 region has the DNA TGTGCCAGCAGCCGGACAGGGGGTGGGTTTAGGAATTCACCCCTCCACTTT.

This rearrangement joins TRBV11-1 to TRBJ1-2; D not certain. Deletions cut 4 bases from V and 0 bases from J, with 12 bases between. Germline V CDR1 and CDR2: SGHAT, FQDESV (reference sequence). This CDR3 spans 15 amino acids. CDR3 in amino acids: CASSSATTANYGYTF. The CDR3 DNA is TGTGCCAGCAGCTCCGCGACTACAGCTAACTATGGCTACACCTTC.

The DNA for the CDR3 is TGTGCCAGCAGTTTAAAAGTACAAGAGACCCAGTACTTC. This codes for CASSLKVQETQYF. The chain uses TRBV27 and TRBJ2-5, with unresolved D. V lost 2 bases and J 2 bases, leaving 6 bases between the germline ends. The CDR3 loop spans 13 amino acids. CDR1 is MNHEY, CDR2 SMNVEV, per germline (reference sequence).

The CDR3 is CASSIQGAITEAFF. CDR3 DNA sequence: TGTGCCAGTAGTATTCAGGGGGCGATTACTGAAGCTTTCTTT. The rearrangement links TRBV19 to TRBJ1-1, with 8 bases lining up with TRBD1. The CDR3 length is 14 residues. Germline CDR1 LNHDA, CDR2 SQIVND (reference sequence). V was pared by 3 bases and J by 5 bases, with 5 bases of the junction left unmatched.

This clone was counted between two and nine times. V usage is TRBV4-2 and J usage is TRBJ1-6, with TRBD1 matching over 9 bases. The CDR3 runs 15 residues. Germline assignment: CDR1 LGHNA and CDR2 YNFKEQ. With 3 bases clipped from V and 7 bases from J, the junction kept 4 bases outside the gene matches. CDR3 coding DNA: TGTGCCAGCAGCCAGGGACAGGGCGGGAATTCACCCCTCCACTTT. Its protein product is CASSQGQGGNSPLHF.

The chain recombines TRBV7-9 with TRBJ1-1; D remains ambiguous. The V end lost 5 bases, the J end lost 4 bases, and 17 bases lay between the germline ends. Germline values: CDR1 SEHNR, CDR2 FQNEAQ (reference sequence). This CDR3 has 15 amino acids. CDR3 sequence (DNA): TGTGCCAGCAGCAGTCAAGGTCCCGTCGGCACTGAAGCTTTCTTT. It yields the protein CASSSQGPVGTEAFF.

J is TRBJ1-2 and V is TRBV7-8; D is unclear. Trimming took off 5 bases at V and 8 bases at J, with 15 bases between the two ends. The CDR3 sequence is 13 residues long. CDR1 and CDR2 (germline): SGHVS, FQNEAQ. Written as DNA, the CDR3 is TGTGCCAGCAGCCTCGGGCAGGTGGAGGGCTACACCTTC. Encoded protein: CASSLGQVEGYTF.

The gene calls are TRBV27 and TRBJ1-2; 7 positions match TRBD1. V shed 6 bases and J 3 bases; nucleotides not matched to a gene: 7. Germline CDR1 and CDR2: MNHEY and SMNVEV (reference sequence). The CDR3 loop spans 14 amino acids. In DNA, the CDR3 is TGTGCCAGCAGCCTTCAACAGGGGTACTATGGCTACACCTTC. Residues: CASSLQQGYYGYTF.

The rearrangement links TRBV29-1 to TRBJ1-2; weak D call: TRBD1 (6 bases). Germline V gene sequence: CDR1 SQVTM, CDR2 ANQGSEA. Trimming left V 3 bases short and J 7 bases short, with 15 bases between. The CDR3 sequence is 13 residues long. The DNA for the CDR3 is TGCAGCGTTGAGCAGGGGCAGGGTCTTGGCTACACCTTC. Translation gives CSVEQGQGLGYTF. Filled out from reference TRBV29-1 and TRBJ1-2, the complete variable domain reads SAVISQKPSRDICQRGTSLTIQCQVDSQVTMMFWYRQQPGQSLTLIATANQGSEATYESGFVIDKFPISRPNLTFSTLTVSNMSPEDSSIYLCSVEQGQGLGYTFGSGTRLTVV.

CDR3 region: CASSQPQMNTEAFF. The CDR3 DNA reads TGCGCCAGCAGCCAACCGCAAATGAACACTGAAGCTTTCTTT. This sequence joins TRBV4-1 and TRBJ1-1; no clear D. CDR1 is MGHRA, CDR2 YSYEKL, per germline. The length of the CDR3 is 14 residues. The V end was cut by 2 bases, the J end by 0 bases, with 7 bases between.

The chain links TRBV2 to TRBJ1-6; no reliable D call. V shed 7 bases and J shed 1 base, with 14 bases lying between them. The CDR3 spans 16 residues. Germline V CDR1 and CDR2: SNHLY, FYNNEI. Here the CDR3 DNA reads TGTGCCAGCACCTCCCGGGCCCGGTCCTATAATTCACCCCTCCACTTT. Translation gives CASTSRARSYNSPLHF.

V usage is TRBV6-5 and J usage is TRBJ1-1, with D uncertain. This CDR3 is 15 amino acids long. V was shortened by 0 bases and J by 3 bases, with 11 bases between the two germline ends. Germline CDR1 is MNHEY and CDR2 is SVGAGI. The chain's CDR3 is CASSYSRRLYTEAFF. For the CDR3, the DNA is TGTGCCAGCAGTTACTCGAGGAGGCTCTACACTGAAGCTTTCTTT.

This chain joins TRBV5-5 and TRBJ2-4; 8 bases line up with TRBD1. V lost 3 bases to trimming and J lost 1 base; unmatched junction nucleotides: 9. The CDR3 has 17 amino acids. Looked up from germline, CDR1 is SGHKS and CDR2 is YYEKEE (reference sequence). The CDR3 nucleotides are TGTGCCAGCAGCTCCGAGGACAGGGCGGACGCCAAAAACATTCAGTACTTC. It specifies CASSSEDRADAKNIQYF.

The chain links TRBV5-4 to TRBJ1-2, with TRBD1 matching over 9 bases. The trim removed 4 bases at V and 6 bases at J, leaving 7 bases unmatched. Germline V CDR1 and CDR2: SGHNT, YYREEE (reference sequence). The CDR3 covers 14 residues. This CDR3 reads CASSAGQGRDGYTF. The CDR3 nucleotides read TGTGCCAGCAGCGCGGGACAGGGCAGGGATGGCTACACCTTC.

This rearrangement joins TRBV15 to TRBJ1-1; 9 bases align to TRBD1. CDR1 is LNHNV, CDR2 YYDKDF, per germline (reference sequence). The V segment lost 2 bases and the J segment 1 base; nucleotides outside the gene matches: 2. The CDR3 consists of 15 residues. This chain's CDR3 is CATSRTDRGNTEAFF. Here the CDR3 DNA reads TGTGCCACCAGCAGAACGGACAGGGGGAACACTGAAGCTTTCTTT.

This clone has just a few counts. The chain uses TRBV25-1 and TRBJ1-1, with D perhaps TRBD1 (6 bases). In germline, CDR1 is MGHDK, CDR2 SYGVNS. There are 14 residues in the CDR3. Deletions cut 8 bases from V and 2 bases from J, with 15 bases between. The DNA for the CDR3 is TGTGCCAGCTCCCCCCAGGGGCGCAACACTGAAGCTTTCTTT. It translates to CASSPQGRNTEAFF.

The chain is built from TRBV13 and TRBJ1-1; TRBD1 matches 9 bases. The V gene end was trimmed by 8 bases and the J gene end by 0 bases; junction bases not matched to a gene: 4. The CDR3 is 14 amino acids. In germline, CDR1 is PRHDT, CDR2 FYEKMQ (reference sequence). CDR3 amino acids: CASGTGTMNTEAFF. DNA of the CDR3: TGTGCCAGCGGGACAGGGACGATGAACACTGAAGCTTTCTTT.

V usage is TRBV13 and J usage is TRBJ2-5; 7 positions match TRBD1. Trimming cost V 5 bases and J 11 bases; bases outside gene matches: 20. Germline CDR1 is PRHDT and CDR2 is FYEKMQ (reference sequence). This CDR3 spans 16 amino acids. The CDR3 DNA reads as TGTGCCAGCAGCCCGACTGGTCACAGGGGTTTGGTAAAGCAGTACTTC. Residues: CASSPTGHRGLVKQYF.

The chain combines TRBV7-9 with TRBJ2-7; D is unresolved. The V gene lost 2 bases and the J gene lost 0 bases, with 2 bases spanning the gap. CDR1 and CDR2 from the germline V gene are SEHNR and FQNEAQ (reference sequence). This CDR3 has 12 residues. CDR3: CASSLTSYEQYF. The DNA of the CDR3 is TGTGCCAGCAGCTTAACCTCCTACGAGCAGTACTTC.

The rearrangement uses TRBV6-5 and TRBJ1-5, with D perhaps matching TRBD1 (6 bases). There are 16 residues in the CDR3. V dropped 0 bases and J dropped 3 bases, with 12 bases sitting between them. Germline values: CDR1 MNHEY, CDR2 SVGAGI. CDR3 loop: CASSYSSRGDNQPQHF. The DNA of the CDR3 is TGTGCCAGCAGTTACTCGTCCAGGGGAGACAATCAGCCCCAGCATTTT.

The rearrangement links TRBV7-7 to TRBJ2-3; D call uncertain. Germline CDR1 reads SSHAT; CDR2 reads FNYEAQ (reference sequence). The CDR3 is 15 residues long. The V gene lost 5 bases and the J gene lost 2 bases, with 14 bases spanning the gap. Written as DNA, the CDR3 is TGTGCCAGCAGCCAACGGGCGTCCATCACAGATACGCAGTATTTT. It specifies CASSQRASITDTQYF.

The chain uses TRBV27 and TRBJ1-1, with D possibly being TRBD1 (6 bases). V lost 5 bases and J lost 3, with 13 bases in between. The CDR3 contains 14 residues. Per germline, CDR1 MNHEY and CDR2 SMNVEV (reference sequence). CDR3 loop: CASSLGQFHTEAFF. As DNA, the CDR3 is TGTGCCAGCAGTCTCGGACAGTTTCACACTGAAGCTTTCTTT.

The CDR3 nucleotides are TGCGCCAGCAGCTCGACGGGACTAGGCACAGATACGCAGTATTTT. Its protein product is CASSSTGLGTDTQYF. The chain joins TRBV5-1 to TRBJ2-3; 8 bases map to TRBD2. V shed 3 bases, J shed 1 base, and the junction held 4 bases outside the gene matches. This CDR3 has 15 amino acids. Germline V gene lookup returns CDR1 SGHRS and CDR2 YFSETQ.

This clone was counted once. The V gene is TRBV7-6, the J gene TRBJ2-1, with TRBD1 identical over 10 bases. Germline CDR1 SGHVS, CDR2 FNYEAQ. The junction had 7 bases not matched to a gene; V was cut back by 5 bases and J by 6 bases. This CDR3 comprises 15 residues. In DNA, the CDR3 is TGTGCCAGCAGCCGAGACGGGACAGGGGCCAATGAGCAGTTCTTC. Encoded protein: CASSRDGTGANEQFF.